The 6 T cell receptor beta chains given below trace back to one sample, sequenced in a study of cytomegalovirus exposure and HLA in healthy donors. Produced via immunoSEQ multiplex PCR; TCRdb's table is partial and in-frame only. The table records 150,000 to 200,000 clones, about 80% of them present only once. Sequences were obtained from PBMCs. The origin of the receptors is a man between 18 and 29 years old in good health and CMV-seropositive.

The J gene is TRBJ1-5, the V gene TRBV6-6; possibly TRBD1 for D (6 bases). The CDR3 is made up of 15 amino acids. Trimming took 2 bases from V and 3 from J, leaving 11 bases between them. Germline V gene sequence: CDR1 MNHNY, CDR2 SVGAGI (reference sequence). The CDR3 spells CASSYLDRNNQPQHF. CDR3 DNA: TGTGCCAGCAGTTACCTCGACAGGAACAATCAGCCCCAGCATTTT.

The chain is built from TRBV5-4 and TRBJ2-7; 10 bases match TRBD1. This CDR3 comprises 16 residues. Germline lookup yields CDR1 SGHNT and CDR2 YYREEE (reference sequence). J lost 1 base, V lost 6 bases, and 10 bases had no gene match. CDR3 DNA: TGTGCCAGCACCACTGGTCCGGGACAGGGGTCCTACGAGCAGTACTTC. Translating gives CASTTGPGQGSYEQYF.

This chain links TRBV9 with TRBJ1-1; 7 nucleotides line up with TRBD1. The V gene end was trimmed by 1 base and the J gene end by 4 bases; junction bases not matched to a gene: 7. Germline assignment: CDR1 SGDLS and CDR2 YYNGEE. CDR3 length: 15 residues. The CDR3 sequence is CASSVLEGASTEAFF. CDR3 in DNA: TGTGCCAGCAGCGTACTAGAGGGGGCCAGCACTGAAGCTTTCTTT.

This clone appeared a single time. The chain employs TRBV20-1 and TRBJ1-1, with TRBD1 identical over 8 bases. This CDR3 region has 11 residues. The trim removed 2 bases at V and 13 bases at J, leaving 6 bases unmatched. Looked up from germline, CDR1 is DFQATT and CDR2 is SNEGSKA (reference sequence). This CDR3 reads CSARSQGAIFF. The CDR3 DNA reads as TGCAGTGCTAGATCCCAGGGGGCCATTTTCTTT.

The chain is built from TRBV11-3 and TRBJ2-3, with unresolved D. The germline V gene has CDR1 SGHNT and CDR2 YENEEA. The CDR3 spans 13 residues. V lost 6 bases and J 10 bases, leaving 17 bases between the germline ends. CDR3 nucleotides: TGTGCCAGCAGTCATACCCCAGACATTGCGCAGTATTTT. As protein: CASSHTPDIAQYF.

This chain joins TRBV4-3 and TRBJ2-1; D gene unclear. Germline values: CDR1 LGHNA, CDR2 YSLEER. The V end was cut by 1 base, the J end by 0 bases, with 10 bases between. This CDR3 has 16 residues. The CDR3 bases are TGCGCCAGCAGCCAAGGGGTAGCCCTCTCCTACAATGAGCAGTTCTTC. It specifies CASSQGVALSYNEQFF.